These 12 T cell receptor beta chains share one sample of origin, sequenced in a study of blood T cell repertoires in COVID-19. Measured with immunoSEQ multiplex PCR; TCRdb has only the in-frame clones, and not every one. The sample gives fewer than 200,000 clones, 88% of which show up once; roughly 10% is in the top ten. The sequenced material came from PBMCs or T cells enriched from blood (not recorded which). Every receptor here comes from a young woman who had recovered from COVID-19.

V is TRBV4-1 and J is TRBJ1-5, with D possibly TRBD1 on 6 matching bases. V shed 1 base and J shed 0 bases, with 7 bases lying between them. Germline V lookup: CDR1 MGHRA, CDR2 YSYEKL. This CDR3 spans 15 amino acids. The CDR3 here is CASSQADSSNQPQHF. CDR3 nucleotide sequence: TGCGCCAGCAGCCAAGCGGACAGTAGCAATCAGCCCCAGCATTTT.

V gene TRBV7-2 combines with J gene TRBJ2-7, with D possibly TRBD1 on 6 matching bases. The length of the CDR3 is 12 residues. The V and J ends lost 5 bases and 6 bases respectively, with 11 bases between them. Germline CDR1 SGHTA, CDR2 FQGNSA. For the CDR3, the DNA is TGTGCCAGCAGCATCAGGGGCCGCGAGCAGTACTTC. It codes for CASSIRGREQYF.

The chain couples TRBV2 to TRBJ2-5, with 8 bases that match TRBD2. With 8 bases clipped from V and 1 base from J, the junction kept 6 bases outside the gene matches. This CDR3 has 14 amino acids. The V gene's germline CDR1 is SNHLY and CDR2 FYNNEI. The CDR3 region is CASCLAGLQETQYF. The CDR3 region has the DNA TGTGCCAGCTGTCTAGCGGGTCTCCAAGAGACCCAGTACTTC.

This chain links TRBV6-5 with TRBJ1-1, with D perhaps matching TRBD1 (6 bases). The germline V gene encodes CDR1 MNHEY and CDR2 SVGAGI. V lost 6 bases and J 3 bases, leaving 11 bases between the germline ends. CDR3 size: 13 residues. This CDR3 reads CASSQGGDTEAFF. CDR3 coding DNA: TGTGCCAGCAGCCAAGGGGGAGACACTGAAGCTTTCTTT.

The chain links TRBV7-2 to TRBJ1-6; D is undetermined. Germline assignment: CDR1 SGHTA and CDR2 FQGNSA. Trimming stripped 2 bases from V and 10 bases from J, with 9 bases between. This CDR3 is built from 13 residues. This CDR3 is CASSLSPVSPLHF. The DNA of the CDR3 is TGTGCCAGCAGCTTATCTCCCGTATCACCCCTCCACTTT.

This chain connects TRBV15 to TRBJ2-5; tentatively, D is TRBD1 (6 bases). This CDR3 is built from 18 residues. V dropped 3 bases and J dropped 2 bases, with 22 bases sitting between them. Germline values: CDR1 LNHNV, CDR2 YYDKDF (reference sequence). The CDR3 nucleotides read TGTGCCACCAGCAGGCTCTCATGGGGGCCCAGGGAACAAGAGACCCAGTACTTC. It is translated as CATSRLSWGPREQETQYF.

The V call is TRBV27, the J call TRBJ1-2, with unresolved D. V lost 6 bases and J 1 base, leaving 12 bases between the germline ends. The germline V gene has CDR1 MNHEY and CDR2 SMNVEV (reference sequence). The CDR3 sequence is 14 residues long. The DNA of the CDR3 is TGTGCCAGCAGGGCACCGGGGATTAACTATGGCTACACCTTC. Protein sequence: CASRAPGINYGYTF.

This clone was found once. This chain links TRBV5-1 with TRBJ2-7; 9 bases agree with TRBD1. CDR1 SGHRS and CDR2 YFSETQ come from the germline V gene. Trimming cost V 4 bases and J 6 bases; bases outside gene matches: 14. The CDR3 is 16 amino acids. CDR3 loop: CASSPDGDRDSGEQYF. CDR3 in DNA: TGCGCCAGCAGCCCCGACGGGGACAGGGATAGTGGCGAGCAGTACTTC.

The V gene is TRBV5-1, the J gene TRBJ2-1; 10 bases are shared with TRBD2. This CDR3 comprises 13 residues. Germline V gene sequence: CDR1 SGHRS, CDR2 YFSETQ. Germline trimming cut 2 bases from V and 10 bases from J; bases unmatched to any gene: 3. CDR3 sequence (DNA): TGCGCCAGCAGCTTAGAACTAGCGGGAGAGCAGTTCTTC. It codes for CASSLELAGEQFF.

The chain links TRBV4-1 to TRBJ2-1; D is undetermined. This CDR3 comprises 15 residues. Trimming took off 4 bases at V and 4 bases at J, with 14 bases between the two ends. Germline loops: CDR1 MGHRA, CDR2 YSYEKL. Written as DNA, the CDR3 is TGCGCCAGCAGCCGTGATAGTCCGAATTACAATGAGCAGTTCTTC. Translating it yields CASSRDSPNYNEQFF.

The rearrangement links TRBV24-1 to TRBJ2-1; possibly TRBD2 for D (6 bases). V shed 4 bases and J shed 4 bases, with 13 bases lying between them. This CDR3 region has 15 residues. CDR1 KGHDR and CDR2 SFDVKD come from the germline V gene. The CDR3 DNA reads TGTGCCACCAGTGACAGGGACTTTCCTTACAATGAGCAGTTCTTC. This translates into CATSDRDFPYNEQFF.

The chain has TRBV6-5 and TRBJ2-7; 7 positions match TRBD2. The V gene end was trimmed by 6 bases and the J gene end by 1 base; junction bases not matched to a gene: 6. Germline V CDR1 and CDR2: MNHEY, SVGAGI. This CDR3 comprises 14 residues. CDR3 loop: CASRRGKVSYEQYF. The CDR3 coding sequence is TGTGCCAGCAGGCGGGGGAAGGTGTCCTACGAGCAGTACTTC.